This paragraph covers one TCR beta chain sequence. Germline V gene data show CDR1 as MDHEN and CDR2 as SYDVKM. The CDR3 is 14 amino acids. Between the trimmed V and J ends, which lost 5 bases and 8 bases, there was a span of 18 bases. This entry comes from a study of cytotoxic CD8 clonotypes in ibrutinib-treated CLL. On the study more broadly: Across the patients, about a dozen were relapsed/refractory, some 14 treatment-naive and about 17 IGHV unmutated.

The repertoire was sequenced with immunoSEQ multiplex PCR; TCRdb's copy has only in-frame clones and lacks some. The sample consists of around 20,000 clones, around 80% of them appearing once. Material: PBMCs, obtained before ibrutinib treatment. The sequence derives from a human donor with chronic lymphocytic leukemia. The chain joins TRBV28 to TRBJ1-2; no reliable D call. As DNA, the CDR3 is TGTGCCAGCAGTCCGTCCCCTATGCGATCGGGCTACACCTTC. It codes for CASSPSPMRSGYTF.